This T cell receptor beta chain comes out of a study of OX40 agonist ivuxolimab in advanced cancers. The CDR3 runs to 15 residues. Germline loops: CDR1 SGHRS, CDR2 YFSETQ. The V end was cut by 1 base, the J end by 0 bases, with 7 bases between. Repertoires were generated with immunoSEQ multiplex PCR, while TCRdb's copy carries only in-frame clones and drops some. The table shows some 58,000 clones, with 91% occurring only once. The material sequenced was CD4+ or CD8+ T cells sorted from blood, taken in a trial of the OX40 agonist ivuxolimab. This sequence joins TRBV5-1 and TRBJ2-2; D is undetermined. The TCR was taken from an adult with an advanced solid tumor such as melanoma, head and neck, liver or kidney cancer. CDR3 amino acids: CASSLTASNTGELFF. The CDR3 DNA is TGCGCCAGCAGCTTGACAGCTTCGAACACCGGGGAGCTGTTTTTT.